This record concerns one T cell receptor (beta chain) sequence. The antigen is undetermined. The trim removed 3 bases at V and 5 bases at J, leaving 4 bases unmatched. In germline, CDR1 is SGHVS, CDR2 FNYEAQ. This CDR3 contains 15 residues. The record originates from a study of T cell responses to AZD1222 COVID-19 vaccine. Libraries were prepared by immunoSEQ multiplex PCR; TCRdb keeps only in-frame clonotypes and omits some of them. The sample lists some 96,000 clones, approximately 88% occurring once. Findings of the study overall: Most donors were white British and more were female, and clonal diversity was possibly underestimated. Among spike-specific TCRs, nearly half reportedly target unmutated variant regions.

Samples with a second dose at about 4 or about 12 weeks were pooled together. The specimen comprised peripheral blood, sampled 28 days after the second AZD1222 dose. V is TRBV7-6 and J is TRBJ2-5, with 12 bases that match TRBD2. The clonotype originates from an adult who received the AZD1222 COVID-19 vaccine. Written as DNA, the CDR3 is TGTGCCAGCAGCTTGACTAGCGGGAGTAGTGAGACCCAGTACTTC. This codes for CASSLTSGSSETQYF.